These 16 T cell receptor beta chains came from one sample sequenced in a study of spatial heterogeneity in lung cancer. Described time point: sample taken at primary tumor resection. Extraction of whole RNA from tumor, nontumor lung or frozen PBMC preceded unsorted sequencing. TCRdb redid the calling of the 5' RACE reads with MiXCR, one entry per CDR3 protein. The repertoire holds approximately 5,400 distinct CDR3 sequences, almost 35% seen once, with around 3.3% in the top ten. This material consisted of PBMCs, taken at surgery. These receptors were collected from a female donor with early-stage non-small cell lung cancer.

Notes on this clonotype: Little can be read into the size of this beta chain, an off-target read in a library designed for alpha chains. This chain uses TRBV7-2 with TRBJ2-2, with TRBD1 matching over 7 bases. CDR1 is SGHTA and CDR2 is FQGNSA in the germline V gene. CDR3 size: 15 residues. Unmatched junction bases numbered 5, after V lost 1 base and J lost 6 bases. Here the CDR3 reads CASSLGQGFAGELFF. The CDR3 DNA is TGTGCCAGCAGCTTAGGACAGGGCTTCGCCGGGGAGCTGTTTTTT.

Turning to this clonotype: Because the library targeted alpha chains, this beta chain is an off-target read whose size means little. Here the CDR3 DNA reads TGCGCCAGCAGCCAAGGGCAGGCGAGCTCCTACGAGCAGTACTTC. This codes for CASSQGQASSYEQYF. The J gene is TRBJ2-7, the V gene TRBV4-3; D gene uncertain. With 1 base removed from V and 0 bases from J, the gap between germline ends came to 10 bases. The germline gives CDR1 LGHNA, CDR2 YSLEER. The CDR3 has 15 residues.

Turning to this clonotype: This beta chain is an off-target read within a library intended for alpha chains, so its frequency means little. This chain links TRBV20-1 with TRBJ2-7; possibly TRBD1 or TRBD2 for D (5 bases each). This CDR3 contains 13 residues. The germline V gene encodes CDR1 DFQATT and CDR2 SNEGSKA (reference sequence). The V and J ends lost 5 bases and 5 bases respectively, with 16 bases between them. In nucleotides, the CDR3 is TGCAGTGCTCATCCGGGACGCACGGACGAGCAGTACTTC. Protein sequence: CSAHPGRTDEQYF.

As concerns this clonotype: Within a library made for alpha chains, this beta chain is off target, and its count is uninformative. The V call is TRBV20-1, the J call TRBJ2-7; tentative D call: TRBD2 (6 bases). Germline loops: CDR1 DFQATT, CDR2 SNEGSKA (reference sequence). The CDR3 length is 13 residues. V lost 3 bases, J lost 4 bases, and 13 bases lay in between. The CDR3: CSASGGSVYEQYF. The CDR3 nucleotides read TGCAGTGCTAGTGGAGGGTCCGTGTACGAGCAGTACTTC.

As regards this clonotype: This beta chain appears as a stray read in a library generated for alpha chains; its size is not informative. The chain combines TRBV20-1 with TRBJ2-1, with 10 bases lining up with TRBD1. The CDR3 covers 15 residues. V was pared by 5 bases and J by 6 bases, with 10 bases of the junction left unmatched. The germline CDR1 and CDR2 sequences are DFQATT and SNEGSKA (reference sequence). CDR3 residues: CSAPSRGQGSNEQFF. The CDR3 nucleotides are TGCAGTGCTCCCTCGAGGGGACAGGGGTCCAATGAGCAGTTCTTC.

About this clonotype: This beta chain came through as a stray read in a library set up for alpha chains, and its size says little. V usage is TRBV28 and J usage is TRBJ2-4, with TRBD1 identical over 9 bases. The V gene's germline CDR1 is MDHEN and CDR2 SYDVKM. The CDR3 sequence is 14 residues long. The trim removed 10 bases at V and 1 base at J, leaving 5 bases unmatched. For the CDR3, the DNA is TGTGCCACCCGGGACAGGGACGCCAAAAACATTCAGTACTTC. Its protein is CATRDRDAKNIQYF. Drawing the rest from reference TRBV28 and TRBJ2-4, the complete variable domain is DVKVTQSSRYLVKRTGEKVFLECVQDMDHENMFWYRQDPGLGLRLIYFSYDVKMKEKGDIPEGYSVSREKKERFSLILESASTNQTSMYLCATRDRDAKNIQYFGAGTRLSVL.

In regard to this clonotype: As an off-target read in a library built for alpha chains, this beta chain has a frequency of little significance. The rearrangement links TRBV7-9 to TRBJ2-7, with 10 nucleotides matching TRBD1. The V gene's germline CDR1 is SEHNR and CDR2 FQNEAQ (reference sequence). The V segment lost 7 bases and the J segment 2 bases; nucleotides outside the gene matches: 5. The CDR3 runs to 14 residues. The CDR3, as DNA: TGTGCCAGCACCCCGGGACAGGGGACCTACGAGCAGTACTTC. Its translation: CASTPGQGTYEQYF. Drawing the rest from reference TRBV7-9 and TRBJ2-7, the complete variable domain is DTGVSQNPRHKITKRGQNVTFRCDPISEHNRLYWYRQTLGQGPEFLTYFQNEAQLEKSRLLSDRFSAERPKGSFSTLEIQRTEQGDSAMYLCASTPGQGTYEQYFGPGTRLTVT.

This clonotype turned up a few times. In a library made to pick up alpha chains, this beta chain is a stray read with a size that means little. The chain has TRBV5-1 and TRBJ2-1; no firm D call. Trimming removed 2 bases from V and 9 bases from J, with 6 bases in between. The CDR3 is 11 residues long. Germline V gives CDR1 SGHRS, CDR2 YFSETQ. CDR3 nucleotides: TGCGCCAGCAGCTTCCAGAGTGAGCAGTTCTTC. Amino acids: CASSFQSEQFF.

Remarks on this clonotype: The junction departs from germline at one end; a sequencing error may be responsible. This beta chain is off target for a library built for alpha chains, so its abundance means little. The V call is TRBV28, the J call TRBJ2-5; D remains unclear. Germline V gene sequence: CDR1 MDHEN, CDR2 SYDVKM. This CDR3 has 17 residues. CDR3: CASSFSPSPSLGETQYF. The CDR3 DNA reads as TGCGCCAGCAGTTTTAGCCCCTCCCCCTCCTTGGGAGAGACCCAGTACTTC.

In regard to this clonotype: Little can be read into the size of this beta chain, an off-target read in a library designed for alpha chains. The chain's CDR3 is CASSLQTGATGELFF. DNA of the CDR3: TGCGCCAGCAGCTTGCAGACAGGGGCAACCGGGGAGCTGTTTTTT. This chain uses TRBV5-1 with TRBJ2-2; the match to TRBD1 covers 8 bases. The germline V gene encodes CDR1 SGHRS and CDR2 YFSETQ. V lost 1 base to trimming and J lost 5 bases; unmatched junction nucleotides: 4. This CDR3 contains 15 residues.

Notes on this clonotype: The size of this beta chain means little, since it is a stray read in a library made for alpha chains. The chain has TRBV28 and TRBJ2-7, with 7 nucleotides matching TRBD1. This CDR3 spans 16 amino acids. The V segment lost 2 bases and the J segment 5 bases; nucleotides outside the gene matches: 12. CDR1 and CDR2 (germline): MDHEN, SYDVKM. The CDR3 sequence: CASSLRDSLGRNEQYF. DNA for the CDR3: TGTGCCAGCAGTTTACGGGACAGTCTTGGGAGAAACGAGCAGTACTTC.

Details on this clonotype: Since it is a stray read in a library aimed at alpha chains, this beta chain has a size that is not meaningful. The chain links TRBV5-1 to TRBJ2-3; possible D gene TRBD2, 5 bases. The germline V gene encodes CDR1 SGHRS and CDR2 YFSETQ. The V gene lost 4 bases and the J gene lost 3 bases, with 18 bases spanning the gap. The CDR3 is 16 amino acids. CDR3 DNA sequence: TGCGCCAGCAGCCGGGATGTGGGAGCCGGGACAGATACGCAGTATTTT. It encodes CASSRDVGAGTDTQYF. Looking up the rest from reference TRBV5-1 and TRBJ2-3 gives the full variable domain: KAGVTQTPRYLIKTRGQQVTLSCSPISGHRSVSWYQQTPGQGLQFLFEYFSETQRNKGNFPGRFSGRQFSNSRSEMNVSTLELGDSALYLCASSRDVGAGTDTQYFGPGTRLTVL.

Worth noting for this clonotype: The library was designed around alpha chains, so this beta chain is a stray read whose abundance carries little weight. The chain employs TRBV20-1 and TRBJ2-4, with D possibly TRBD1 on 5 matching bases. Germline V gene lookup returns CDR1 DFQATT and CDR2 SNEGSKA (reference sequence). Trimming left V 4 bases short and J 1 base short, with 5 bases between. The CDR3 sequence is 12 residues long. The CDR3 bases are TGCAGTGCTAACAGGGCCAAAAACATTCAGTACTTC. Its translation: CSANRAKNIQYF.

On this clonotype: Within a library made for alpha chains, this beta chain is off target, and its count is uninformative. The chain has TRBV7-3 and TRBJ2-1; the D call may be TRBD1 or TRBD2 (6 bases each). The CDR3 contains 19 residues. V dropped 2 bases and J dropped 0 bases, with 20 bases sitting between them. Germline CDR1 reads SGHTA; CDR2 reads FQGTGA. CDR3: CASSLVGGILVSSYNEQFF. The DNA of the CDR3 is TGTGCCAGCAGCTTAGTAGGGGGGATATTGGTTAGCTCCTACAATGAGCAGTTCTTC.

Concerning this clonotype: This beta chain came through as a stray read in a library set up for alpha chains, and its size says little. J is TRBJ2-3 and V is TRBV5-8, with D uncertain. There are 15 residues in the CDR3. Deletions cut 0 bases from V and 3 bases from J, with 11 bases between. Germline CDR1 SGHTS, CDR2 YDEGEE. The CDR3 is CASSLAGLETDTQYF. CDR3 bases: TGTGCCAGCAGCTTGGCCGGGCTGGAGACAGATACGCAGTATTTT.

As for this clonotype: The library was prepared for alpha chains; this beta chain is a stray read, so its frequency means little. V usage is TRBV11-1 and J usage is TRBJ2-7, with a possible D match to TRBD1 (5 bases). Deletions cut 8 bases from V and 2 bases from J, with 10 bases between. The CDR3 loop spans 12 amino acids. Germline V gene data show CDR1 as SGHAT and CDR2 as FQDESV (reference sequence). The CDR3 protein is CASADRPYEQYF. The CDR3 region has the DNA TGTGCCAGCGCCGACAGACCCTACGAGCAGTACTTC. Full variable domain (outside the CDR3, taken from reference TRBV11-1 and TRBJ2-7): EAEVAQSPRYKITEKSQAVAFWCDPISGHATLYWYRQILGQGPELLVQFQDESVVDDSQLPKDRFSAERLKGVDSTLKIQPAELGDSAMYLCASADRPYEQYFGPGTRLTVT.